This TCR beta chain comes out of a study of shared clonotypes between healthy human individuals. Study findings and constraints: The study generally estimated greater richness for naive than memory subsets. It was the non-shared clonotypes that had lower generation probabilities than clonotypes shared by all four donors.

The CDR3 is 14 amino acids. V lost 2 bases and J lost 2, with 10 bases in between. Germline V gives CDR1 SGHDT, CDR2 YYEEEE. Researchers ran the assay at a deep level. In the original processing: Junction-only sequences without quality scores were provided by ImmunoSEQ, so filtering was different. Only in-frame clones appear in the TCRdb table, and some are missing; sequencing was by immunoSEQ multiplex PCR. Clonal size and the V and J genes are those of that table, whereas D and trimming came from the DNA. The sample includes about a million clones, more than 75% of them seen just once. This clone has just a few counts. No antigen is known for it. Additional DNA sequences in this sample encode the identical CDR3.

Sequencing input: memory CD4+ T cells sorted from blood. Stated subset: CD45RA-negative fraction. The receptor was derived from a man aged 18 to 29 in good health. The chain recombines TRBV5-6 with TRBJ1-2; tentative D call: TRBD1 (6 bases). In nucleotides, the CDR3 is TGTGCCAGCAGCTTAGGGGGGCAGAACTATGGCTACACCTTC. Protein sequence: CASSLGGQNYGYTF.